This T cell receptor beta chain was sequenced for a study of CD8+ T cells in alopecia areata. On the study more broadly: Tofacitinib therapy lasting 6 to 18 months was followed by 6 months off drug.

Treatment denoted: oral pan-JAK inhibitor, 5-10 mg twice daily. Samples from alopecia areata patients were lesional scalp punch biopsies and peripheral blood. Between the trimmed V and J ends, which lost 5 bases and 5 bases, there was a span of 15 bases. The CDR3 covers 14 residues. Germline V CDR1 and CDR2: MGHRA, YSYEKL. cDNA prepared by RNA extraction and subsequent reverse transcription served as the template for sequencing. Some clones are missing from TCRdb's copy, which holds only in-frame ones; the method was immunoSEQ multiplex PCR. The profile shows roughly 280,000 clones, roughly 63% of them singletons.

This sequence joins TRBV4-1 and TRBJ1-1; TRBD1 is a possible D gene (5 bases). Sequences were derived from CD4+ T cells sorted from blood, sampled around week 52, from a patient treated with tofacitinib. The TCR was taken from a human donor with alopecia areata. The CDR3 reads CASSSPTRGTEAFF. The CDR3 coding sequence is TGCGCCAGCAGCTCGCCGACCCGGGGGACTGAAGCTTTCTTT.